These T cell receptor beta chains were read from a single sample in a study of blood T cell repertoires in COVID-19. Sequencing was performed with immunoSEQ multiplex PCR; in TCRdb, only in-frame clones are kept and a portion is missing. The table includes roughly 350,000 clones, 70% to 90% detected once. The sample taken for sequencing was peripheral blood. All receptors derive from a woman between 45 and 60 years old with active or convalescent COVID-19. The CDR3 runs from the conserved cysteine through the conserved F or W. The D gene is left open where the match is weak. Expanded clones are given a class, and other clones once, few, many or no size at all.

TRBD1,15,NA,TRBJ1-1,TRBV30,TGTGCCTGGAATGGACAGGGGGCGGAGAACACTGAAGCTTTCTTT,CAWNGQGAENTEAFF
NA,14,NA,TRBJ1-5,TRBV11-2,TGTGCCAGCAGCCCATCGGGAAGCAATCAGCCCCAGCATTTT,CASSPSGSNQPQHF
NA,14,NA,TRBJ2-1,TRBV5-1,TGCGCCAGCAGCTTGGTGGCCCCGCACAATGAGCAGTTCTTC,CASSLVAPHNEQFF
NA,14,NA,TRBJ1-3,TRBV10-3,TGTGCCATCAGTGCCCAAAACTCTGGAAACACCATATATTTT,CAISAQNSGNTIYF
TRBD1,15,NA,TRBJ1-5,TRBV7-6,TGTGCCAGCAGCAAGTACGACAGGGTGAGGCAGCCCCAGCATTTT,CASSKYDRVRQPQHF
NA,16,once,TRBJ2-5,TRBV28,TGTGCCAGCAGTGCCATTGGGACGGGGAGGCAGGAGACCCAGTACTTC,CASSAIGTGRQETQYF
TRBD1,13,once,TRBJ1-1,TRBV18,TGTGCCAGCTCAGCAGGGGGTGATACTGAAGCTTTCTTT,CASSAGGDTEAFF
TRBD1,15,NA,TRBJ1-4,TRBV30,TGTGCCTGGGGGGTCAAGGACAGGGCTCCTGAAAAACTGTTTTTT,CAWGVKDRAPEKLFF
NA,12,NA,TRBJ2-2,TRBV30,TGTGCCTGGAGGTCGGTCACCGGGGAGCTGTTTTTT,CAWRSVTGELFF
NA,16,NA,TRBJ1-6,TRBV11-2,TGTGCCAGCAGCACCCTGGGGGGGTTCATCGATTCACCCCTCCACTTT,CASSTLGGFIDSPLHF
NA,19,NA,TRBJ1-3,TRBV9,TGTGCCAGCAGCGTAGGATTTGTTGGAACAGGGTTCTCTGGAAACACCATATATTTT,CASSVGFVGTGFSGNTIYF
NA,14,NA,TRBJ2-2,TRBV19,TGTGCCAGTAGTTTTGGAGGCAACACCGGGGAGCTGTTTTTT,CASSFGGNTGELFF
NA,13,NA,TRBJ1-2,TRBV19,TGTGCCAGTAGTCCCTACGACAGCTATGGCTACACCTTC,CASSPYDSYGYTF
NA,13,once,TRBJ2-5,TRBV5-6,TGTGCCAGCAGCTCAGGGGGGCTGGGGACCCAGTACTTC,CASSSGGLGTQYF
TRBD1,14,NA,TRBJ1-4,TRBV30,TGTGCCTGGAGTCCCCCAGGGGGGCTATACAAACTGTTTTTT,CAWSPPGGLYKLFF
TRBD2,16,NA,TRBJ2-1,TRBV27,TGTGCCAGCAGCCAAGGGACGACTAGCGGGAGTAATGAGCAGTTCTTC,CASSQGTTSGSNEQFF
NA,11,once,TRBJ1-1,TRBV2,TGTGCCAGCAAGAGGCGGCAGTTGGCTTTCTTT,CASKRRQLAFF
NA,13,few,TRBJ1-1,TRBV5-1,TGCGCCAGCAGCTCTGAGGGGGTCGTTGAAGCTTTCTTT,CASSSEGVVEAFF
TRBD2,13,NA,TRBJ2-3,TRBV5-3,TGTGCCAGAAGGGCTAGCGGGAGGATTTGGCAGTATTTT,CARRASGRIWQYF
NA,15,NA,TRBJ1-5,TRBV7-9,TGTGCCAGCAGCTCAGGGCAGGGGATCAATCAGCCCCAGCATTTT,CASSSGQGINQPQHF
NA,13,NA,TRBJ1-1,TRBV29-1,TGCAGCGTTCACGAGGGTGGGTGGGCTAAAGCTTTCTTT,CSVHEGGWAKAFF
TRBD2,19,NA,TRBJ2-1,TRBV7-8,TGTGCCAGCAGCTCCCTGGGACTAGCGGGGGGAGGGATCTACAATGAGCAGTTCTTC,CASSSLGLAGGGIYNEQFF
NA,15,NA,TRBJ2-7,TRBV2,TGTGCCAGCAGTGATGGGGTAGCGGACTTTTTCGGGCAGTACTTC,CASSDGVADFFGQYF
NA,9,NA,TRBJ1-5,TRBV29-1,TGCAGCGCCGCGGGGCCCCAGCATTTT,CSAAGPQHF
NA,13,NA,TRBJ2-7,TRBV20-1,TGCAGTGCTAGTAGGACAGCCGGGCACGAGCAGTACTTC,CSASRTAGHEQYF
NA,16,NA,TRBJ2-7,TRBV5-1,TGCGCCAGCAGCTTCCTCAGCAGGGTACCCTTCTACGAGCAGTACTTC,CASSFLSRVPFYEQYF
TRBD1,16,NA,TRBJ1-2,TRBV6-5,TGTGCCAGCAGTTACTCGGCAGGGGGCGGGTACTATGGCTACACCTTC,CASSYSAGGGYYGYTF
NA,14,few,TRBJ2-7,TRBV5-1,TGCGCCAGCAGTCCCCCATCGGGGAGGTACGAGCAGTACTTC,CASSPPSGRYEQYF
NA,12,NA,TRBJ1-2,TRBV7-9,TGTGCCAGCAGCTTATTAGGGGATGGCTACACCTTC,CASSLLGDGYTF
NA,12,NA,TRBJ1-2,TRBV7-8,TGTGCCAGCAGCCCCCGTGAAGGGCGGGACACCTTC,CASSPREGRDTF
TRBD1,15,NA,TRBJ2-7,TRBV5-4,TGTGCCAGCAGCCCAGACAGGGTGAGGATATACGAGCAGTACTTC,CASSPDRVRIYEQYF
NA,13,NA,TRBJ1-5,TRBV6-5,TGTGCCAGCAGTTCGCGTGAAGATCAGCCCCAGCATTTT,CASSSREDQPQHF
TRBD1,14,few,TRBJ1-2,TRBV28,TGTGCCAGCAGTTCCGGGACAGGGAACTATGGCTACACCTTC,CASSSGTGNYGYTF